A selection of T cell receptor beta chains follows, all from one sample in a study of T cells after posttransplantation cyclophosphamide. Method: immunoSEQ multiplex PCR; TCRdb's copy keeps in-frame clones and lacks some. The sample yields 45,000 to 65,000 clones, about 82% seen once. Sequencing input: PBMCs. The receptors here all came from a man in his thirties or forties with a blood cancer, CMV-positive, and with a related stem cell donor. CDR3s include the opening cysteine and the closing phenylalanine or tryptophan.

V	J	CDR3
TRBV6-5	TRBJ1-2	CASSRTATESYGYTF
TRBV6-4	TRBJ2-2	CASSDSASLNTGELFF
TRBV7-8	TRBJ1-1	CASSFAGAKTEAFF
TRBV4-1	TRBJ1-5	CASSQQVSPRDRTQPQHF
TRBV14	TRBJ2-1	CASSPRNSRVNEQFF
TRBV19	TRBJ1-1	CASRDRGKTEAFF
TRBV28	TRBJ2-3	CASSNPGTSGTDTQYF
TRBV28	TRBJ2-7	CASSFLSTSPFLEQYF
TRBV5-1	TRBJ1-4	CASSPGQGNEKLFF
TRBV5-6	TRBJ2-7	CASSFRLAGVYEQYF
TRBV28	TRBJ1-1	CASTTGTATEAFF
TRBV6-1	TRBJ1-1	CASSGRDRGYTEAFF
TRBV14	TRBJ2-5	CASSQVQETQYF
TRBV9	TRBJ1-2	CASSANSRDSPYGYTF
TRBV19	TRBJ1-2	CASTSPLYGYTF
TRBV28	TRBJ2-7	CASSLGRTGIYEQYF
TRBV11-2	TRBJ1-5	CASSPGTAGQPQHF
TRBV5-4	TRBJ2-7	CASSLKTGGVEQYF
TRBV29-1	TRBJ2-1	CSVEREKSGNEQFF
TRBV6-5	TRBJ1-5	CASSRRGARQPQHF
TRBV5-1	TRBJ2-1	CASSLGDREENEQFF
TRBV2	TRBJ1-5	CASRWQESQPQHF
TRBV4-2	TRBJ1-2	CASSQVALGQTFNYGYTF
TRBV7-8	TRBJ1-2	CASSLIGGGYGYTF
TRBV6-1	TRBJ1-2	CASSEIGTGGEGYTF
TRBV7-2	TRBJ1-2	CASSPRQGSNYGYTF
TRBV28	TRBJ1-5	CASRQGAVQPQHF
TRBV19	TRBJ1-4	CASSGPGQGADTTNEKLFF
TRBV7-9	TRBJ2-7	CASSALFSQDEQYF
TRBV7-2	TRBJ2-5	CASSYRRGQETQYF
TRBV29-1	TRBJ1-1	CSVEGNLGSTEAFF
TRBV6-1	TRBJ2-7	CASSKDRDTFYEQYF
TRBV7-9	TRBJ2-7	CASSLSGTASSYEQYF
TRBV14	TRBJ2-7	CASSQRTASLEQYF
TRBV5-1	TRBJ2-5	CASRRGEVYQETQYF
TRBV9	TRBJ1-3	CASSVGHGGPGNTIYF
TRBV6-5	TRBJ2-7	CASSPDRDEQYF
TRBV7-2	TRBJ2-3	CASSSSVSGTSTDTQYF
TRBV19	TRBJ2-3	CASSPGADTQYF
TRBV4-2	TRBJ2-3	CASSQVLAGGAGTDTQYF
TRBV5-4	.	CASSRYTGTNYEQYF
TRBV19	TRBJ1-1	CASSKGTDGSTEAFF
TRBV13	TRBJ2-6	CASSLGLQAYSGANVLTF
TRBV30	TRBJ2-1	CAWSRGKGQYEQFF
TRBV7-2	TRBJ2-5	CASSFDRAETQYF
TRBV27	TRBJ2-7	CASREGVSYEQYF
TRBV7-8	TRBJ2-5	CASSLFGVATLETQYF
TRBV10-3	TRBJ2-7	CAISDRLAGGHEQYF
TRBV18	TRBJ2-5	CASSYLTAGTGSSPGETQYF
TRBV11-2	TRBJ2-7	CASSLSPRDGEQYF
TRBV19	TRBJ1-1	CASSMFSSGTHTEAFF
TRBV6-5	TRBJ2-7	CASSEHGSPYEQYF
TRBV18	TRBJ2-1	CASSPLSGNRRNEQFF
TRBV6-5	TRBJ2-5	CASRKQGAETQYF
TRBV19	TRBJ1-1	CASTSKGLATDEAFF
TRBV5-4	TRBJ2-5	CASSSQGGAETQYF
TRBV7-3	TRBJ2-7	CASSLEGPQGEQYF
TRBV7-2	TRBJ1-2	CASSLGGRDYGYTF
TRBV9	TRBJ2-7	CASSVGVAGSPYEQYF